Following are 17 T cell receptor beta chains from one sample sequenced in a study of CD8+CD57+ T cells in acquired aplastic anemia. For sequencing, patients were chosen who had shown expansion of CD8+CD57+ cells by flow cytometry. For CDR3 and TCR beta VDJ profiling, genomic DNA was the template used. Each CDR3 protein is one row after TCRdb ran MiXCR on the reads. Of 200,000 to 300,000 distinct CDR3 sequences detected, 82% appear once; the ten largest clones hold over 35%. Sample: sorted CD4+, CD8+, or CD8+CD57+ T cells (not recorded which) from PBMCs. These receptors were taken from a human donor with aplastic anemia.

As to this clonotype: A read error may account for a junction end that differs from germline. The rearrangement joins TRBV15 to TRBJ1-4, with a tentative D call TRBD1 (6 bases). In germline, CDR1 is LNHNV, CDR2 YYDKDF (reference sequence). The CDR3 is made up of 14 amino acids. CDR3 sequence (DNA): TGTGCCAGCAGCAGGGGCACGAGACAAGAGACCCAGTTTTTT. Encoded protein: CASSRGTRQETQFF. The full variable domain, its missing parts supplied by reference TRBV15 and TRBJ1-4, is DAMVIQNPRYQVTQFGKPVTLSCSQTLNHNVMYWYQQKSSQAPKLLFHYYDKDFNNEADTPDNFQSRRPNTSFCFLDIRSPGLGDTAMYLCASSRGTRQETQFFGSGTQLSVL.

The CDR3 nucleotides are TGTGCCAGCAGCTTAGGGGGAGTCCCCGATACGGCCAACGTCCTGACTTTC. Protein product: CASSLGGVPDTANVLTF. The chain combines TRBV7-2 with TRBJ2-6; D perhaps matches TRBD2 (5 bases). The length of the CDR3 is 17 residues. The V gene's germline CDR1 is SGHTA and CDR2 FQGNSA. The V and J ends lost 1 base and 6 bases respectively, with 16 bases between them.

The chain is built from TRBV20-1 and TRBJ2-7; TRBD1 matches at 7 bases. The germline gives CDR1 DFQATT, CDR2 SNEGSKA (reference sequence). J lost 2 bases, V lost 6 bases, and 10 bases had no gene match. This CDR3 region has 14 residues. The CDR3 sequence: CSAHHRGSPYEQYF. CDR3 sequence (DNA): TGCAGTGCGCACCACAGGGGCAGCCCCTACGAGCAGTACTTC.

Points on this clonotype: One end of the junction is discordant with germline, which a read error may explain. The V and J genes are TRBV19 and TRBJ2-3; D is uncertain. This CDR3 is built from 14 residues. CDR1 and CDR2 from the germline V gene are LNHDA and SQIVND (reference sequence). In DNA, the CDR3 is TGTGCCAGCAGTATAGCTAGAGGTGCCGATACGCAGTATTTT. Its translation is CASSIARGADTQYF. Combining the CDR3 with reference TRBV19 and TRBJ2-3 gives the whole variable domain DGGITQSPKYLFRKEGQNVTLSCEQNLNHDAMYWYRQDPGQGLRLIYYSQIVNDFQKGDIAEGYSVSREKKESFPLTVTSAQKNPTAFYLCASSIARGADTQYFGPGTRLTVL.

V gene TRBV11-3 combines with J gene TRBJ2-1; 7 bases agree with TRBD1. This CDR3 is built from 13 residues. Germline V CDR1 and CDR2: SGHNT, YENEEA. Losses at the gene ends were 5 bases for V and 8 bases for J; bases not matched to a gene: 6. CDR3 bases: TGTGCCAGCAGCGACAAGGGGGCCGATGAGCAGTTCTTC. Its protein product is CASSDKGADEQFF.

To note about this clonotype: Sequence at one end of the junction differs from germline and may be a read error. CDR3 residues: CASSLDRGLSPHHF. The CDR3 bases are TGTGCCAGCAGCTTGGACAGGGGACTCTCACCCCACCATTTT. The rearrangement uses TRBV7-6 and TRBJ1-6, with TRBD1 identical over 9 bases. This CDR3 spans 14 amino acids. Germline V gene lookup returns CDR1 SGHVS and CDR2 FNYEAQ.

CDR3 nucleotide sequence: TGTGCCAGCAGCCCCGGTGTAAACCCCGGGGAGCTGTTTTTT. Amino acid sequence: CASSPGVNPGELFF. The chain combines TRBV9 with TRBJ2-2; D gene ambiguous. Trimming left V 4 bases short and J 6 bases short, with 13 bases between. Germline CDR1 SGDLS, CDR2 YYNGEE. The CDR3 has 14 amino acids.

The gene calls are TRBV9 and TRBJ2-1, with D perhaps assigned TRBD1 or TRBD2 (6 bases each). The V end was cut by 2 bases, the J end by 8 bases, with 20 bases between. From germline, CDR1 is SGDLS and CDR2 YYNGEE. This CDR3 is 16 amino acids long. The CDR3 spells CASSVGGGKEHYEQFF. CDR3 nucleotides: TGTGCCAGCAGCGTGGGGGGCGGAAAGGAGCATTATGAGCAGTTCTTC.

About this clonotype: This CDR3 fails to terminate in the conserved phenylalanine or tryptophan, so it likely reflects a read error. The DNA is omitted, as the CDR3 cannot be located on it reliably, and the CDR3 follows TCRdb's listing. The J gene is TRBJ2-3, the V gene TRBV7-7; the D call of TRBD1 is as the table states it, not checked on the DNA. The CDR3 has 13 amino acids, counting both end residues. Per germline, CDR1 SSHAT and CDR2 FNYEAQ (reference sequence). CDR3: CSRGDGGRTLKLS.

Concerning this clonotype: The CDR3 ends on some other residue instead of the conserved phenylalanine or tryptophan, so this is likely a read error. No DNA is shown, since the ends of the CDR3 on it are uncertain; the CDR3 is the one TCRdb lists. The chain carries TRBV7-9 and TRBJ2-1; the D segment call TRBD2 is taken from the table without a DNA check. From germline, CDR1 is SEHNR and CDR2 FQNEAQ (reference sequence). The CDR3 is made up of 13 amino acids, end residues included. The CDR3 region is CASSFGRSDERYV.

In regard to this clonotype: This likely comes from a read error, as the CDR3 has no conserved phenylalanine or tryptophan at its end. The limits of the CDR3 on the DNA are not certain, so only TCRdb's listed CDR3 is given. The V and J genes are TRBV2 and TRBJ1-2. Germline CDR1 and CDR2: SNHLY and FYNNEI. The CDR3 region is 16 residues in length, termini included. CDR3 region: CASSLGLAYVNGQFFG.

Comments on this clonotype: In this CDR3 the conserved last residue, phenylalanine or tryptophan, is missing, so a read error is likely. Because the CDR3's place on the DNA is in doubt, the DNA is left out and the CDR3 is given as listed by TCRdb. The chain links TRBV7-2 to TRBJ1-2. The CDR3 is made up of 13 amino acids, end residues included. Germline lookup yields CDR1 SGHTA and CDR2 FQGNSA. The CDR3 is CASSFTSAMSYTS.

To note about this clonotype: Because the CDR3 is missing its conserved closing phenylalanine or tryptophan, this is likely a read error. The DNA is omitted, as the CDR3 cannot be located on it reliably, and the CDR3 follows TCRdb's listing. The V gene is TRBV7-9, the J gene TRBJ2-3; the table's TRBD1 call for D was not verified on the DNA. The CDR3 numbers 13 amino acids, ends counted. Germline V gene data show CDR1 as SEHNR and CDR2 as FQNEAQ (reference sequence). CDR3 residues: CASSHVAGVPYEQ.

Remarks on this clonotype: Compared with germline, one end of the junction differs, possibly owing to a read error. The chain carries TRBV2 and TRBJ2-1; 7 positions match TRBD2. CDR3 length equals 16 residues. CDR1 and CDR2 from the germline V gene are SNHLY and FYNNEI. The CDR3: CASSYEAGSTEAQYFF. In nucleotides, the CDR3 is TGTGCCAGCAGTTACGAAGCGGGAAGCACAGAGGCGCAGTATTTTTTC.

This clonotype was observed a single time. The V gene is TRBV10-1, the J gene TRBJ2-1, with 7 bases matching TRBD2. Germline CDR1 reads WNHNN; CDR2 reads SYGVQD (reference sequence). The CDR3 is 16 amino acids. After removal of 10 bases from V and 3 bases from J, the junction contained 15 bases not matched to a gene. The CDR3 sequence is CANSLTRRGYYNEQFF. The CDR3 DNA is TGCGCCAACAGCTTAACGAGGCGGGGGTACTACAATGAGCAGTTCTTC.

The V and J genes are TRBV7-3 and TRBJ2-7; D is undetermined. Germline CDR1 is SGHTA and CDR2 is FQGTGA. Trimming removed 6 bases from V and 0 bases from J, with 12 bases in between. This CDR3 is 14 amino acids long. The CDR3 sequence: CASSVRPLSYEQYF. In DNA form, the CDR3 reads TGTGCCAGCAGTGTTAGGCCGCTCTCCTACGAGCAGTACTTC. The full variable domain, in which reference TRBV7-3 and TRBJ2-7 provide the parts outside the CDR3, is GAGVSQTPSNKVTEKGKYVELRCDPISGHTALYWYRQSLGQGPEFLIYFQGTGAADDSGLPNDRFFAVRPEGSVSTLKIQRTERGDSAVYLCASSVRPLSYEQYFGPGTRLTVT.

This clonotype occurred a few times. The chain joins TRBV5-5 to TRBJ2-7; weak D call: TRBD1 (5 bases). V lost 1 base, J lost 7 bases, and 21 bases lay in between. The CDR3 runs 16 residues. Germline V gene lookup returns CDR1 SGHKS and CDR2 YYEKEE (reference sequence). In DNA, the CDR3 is TGTGCCAGCAGCTTGTCTATTAGGGGCATCATGAATGAGCAGTACGTC. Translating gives CASSLSIRGIMNEQYV.